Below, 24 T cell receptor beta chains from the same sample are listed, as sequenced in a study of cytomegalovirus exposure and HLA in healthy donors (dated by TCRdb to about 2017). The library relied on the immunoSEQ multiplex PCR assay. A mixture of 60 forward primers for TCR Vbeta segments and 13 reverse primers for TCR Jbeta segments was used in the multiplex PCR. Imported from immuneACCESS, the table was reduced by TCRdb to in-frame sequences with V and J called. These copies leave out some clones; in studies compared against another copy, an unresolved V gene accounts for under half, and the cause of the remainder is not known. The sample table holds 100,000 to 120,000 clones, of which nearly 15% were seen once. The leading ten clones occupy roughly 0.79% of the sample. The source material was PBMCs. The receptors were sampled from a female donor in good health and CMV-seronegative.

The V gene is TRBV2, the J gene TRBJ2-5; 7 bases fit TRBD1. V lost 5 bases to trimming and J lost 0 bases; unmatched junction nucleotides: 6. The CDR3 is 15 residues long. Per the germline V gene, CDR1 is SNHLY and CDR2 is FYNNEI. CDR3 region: CASSSTGFYQETQYF. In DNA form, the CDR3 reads TGTGCCAGCAGTTCGACAGGGTTTTACCAAGAGACCCAGTACTTC.

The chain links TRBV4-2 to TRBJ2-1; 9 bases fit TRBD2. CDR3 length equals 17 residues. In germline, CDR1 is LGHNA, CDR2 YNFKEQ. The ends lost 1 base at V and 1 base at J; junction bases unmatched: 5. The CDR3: CASSQGSAGGSYNEQFF. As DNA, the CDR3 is TGTGCCAGCAGCCAAGGAAGCGCGGGAGGGTCCTACAATGAGCAGTTCTTC.

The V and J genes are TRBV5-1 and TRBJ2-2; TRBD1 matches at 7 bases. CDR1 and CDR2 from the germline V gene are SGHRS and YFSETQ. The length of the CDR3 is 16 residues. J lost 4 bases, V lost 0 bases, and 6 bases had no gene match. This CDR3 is CASSLDGTDLTGELFF. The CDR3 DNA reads TGCGCCAGCAGCTTGGATGGGACAGACCTCACCGGGGAGCTGTTTTTT.

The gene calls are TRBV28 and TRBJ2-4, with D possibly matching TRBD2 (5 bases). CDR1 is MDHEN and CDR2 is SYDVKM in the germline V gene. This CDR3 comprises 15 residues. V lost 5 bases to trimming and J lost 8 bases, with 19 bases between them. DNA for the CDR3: TGTGCCAGCAGTAACACGGGATTCGGTGGGTACATTCAGTACTTC. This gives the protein CASSNTGFGGYIQYF.

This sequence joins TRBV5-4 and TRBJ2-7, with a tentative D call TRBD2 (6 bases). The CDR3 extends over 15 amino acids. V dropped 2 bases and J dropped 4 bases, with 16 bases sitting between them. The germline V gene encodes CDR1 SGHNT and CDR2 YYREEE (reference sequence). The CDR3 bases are TGTGCCAGCAGCTTATCCGGGGGACGTGAGTACGAGCAGTACTTC. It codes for CASSLSGGREYEQYF.

Here the CDR3 reads CASSQGRRGTEAFF. CDR3 in DNA: TGTGCCAGCAGCCAAGGGAGACGAGGCACTGAAGCTTTCTTT. The chain carries TRBV14 and TRBJ1-1; D gene uncertain. Per the germline V gene, CDR1 is SGHDN and CDR2 is FVKESK. The CDR3 runs 14 residues. Trimming pared 1 base from V and 4 bases from J, leaving 10 bases between.

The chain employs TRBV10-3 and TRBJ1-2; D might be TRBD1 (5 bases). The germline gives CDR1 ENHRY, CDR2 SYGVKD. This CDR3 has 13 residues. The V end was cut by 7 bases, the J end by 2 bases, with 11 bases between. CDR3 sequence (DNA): TGTGCCATCACAGCGGGACGGAACTATGGCTACACCTTC. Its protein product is CAITAGRNYGYTF.

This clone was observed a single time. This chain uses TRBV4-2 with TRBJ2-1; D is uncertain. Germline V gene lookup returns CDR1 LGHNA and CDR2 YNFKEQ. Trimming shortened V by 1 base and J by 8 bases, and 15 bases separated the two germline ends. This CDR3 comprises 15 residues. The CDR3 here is CASSQVTLTEYEQFF. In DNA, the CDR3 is TGTGCCAGCAGCCAAGTGACACTCACGGAATATGAGCAGTTCTTC.

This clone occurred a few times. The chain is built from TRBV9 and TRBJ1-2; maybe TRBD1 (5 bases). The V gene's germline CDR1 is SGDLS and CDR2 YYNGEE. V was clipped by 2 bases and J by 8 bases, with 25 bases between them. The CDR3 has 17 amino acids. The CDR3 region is CASSVRDRGELTSGYTF. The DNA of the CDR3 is TGTGCCAGCAGCGTGAGGGACCGGGGGGAACTGACCTCGGGCTACACCTTC.

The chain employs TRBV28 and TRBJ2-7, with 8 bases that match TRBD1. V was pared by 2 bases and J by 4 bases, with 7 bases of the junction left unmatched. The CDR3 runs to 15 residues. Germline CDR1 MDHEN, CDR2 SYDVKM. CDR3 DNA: TGTGCCAGCAGTTTACAGGGACAGGCCCTTTACGAGCAGTACTTC. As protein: CASSLQGQALYEQYF.

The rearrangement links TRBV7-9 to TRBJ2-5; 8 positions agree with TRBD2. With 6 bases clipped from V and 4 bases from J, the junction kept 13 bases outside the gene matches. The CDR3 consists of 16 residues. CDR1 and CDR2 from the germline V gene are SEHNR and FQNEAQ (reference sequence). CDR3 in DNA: TGTGCCAGCAGTCTTCCCCGGGACGGGGGGGGAGAGACCCAGTACTTC. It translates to CASSLPRDGGGETQYF.

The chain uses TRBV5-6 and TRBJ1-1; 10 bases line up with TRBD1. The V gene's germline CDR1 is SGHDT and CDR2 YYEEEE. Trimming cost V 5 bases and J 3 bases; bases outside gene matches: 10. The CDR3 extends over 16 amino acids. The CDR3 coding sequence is TGTGCCAGCAGGCCTGACAGGGGGCTACGTGACACTGAAGCTTTCTTT. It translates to CASRPDRGLRDTEAFF.

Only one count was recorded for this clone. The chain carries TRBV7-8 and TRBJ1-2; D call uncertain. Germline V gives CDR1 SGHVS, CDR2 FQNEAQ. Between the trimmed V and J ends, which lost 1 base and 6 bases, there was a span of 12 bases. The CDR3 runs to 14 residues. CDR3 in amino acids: CASSLVTGNDGYTF. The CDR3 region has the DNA TGTGCCAGCAGCTTAGTAACGGGGAACGATGGCTACACCTTC.

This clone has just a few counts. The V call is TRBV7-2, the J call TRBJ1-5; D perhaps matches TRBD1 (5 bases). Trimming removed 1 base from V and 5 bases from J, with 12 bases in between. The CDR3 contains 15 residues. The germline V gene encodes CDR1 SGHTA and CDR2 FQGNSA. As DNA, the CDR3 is TGTGCCAGCAGCTTAGTGGGGCAGGGCCATCAGCCCCAGCATTTT. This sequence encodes CASSLVGQGHQPQHF.

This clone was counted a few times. CDR3 sequence: CASVDLQGAYNEQFF. CDR3 sequence (DNA): TGTGCCAGCGTCGACTTACAGGGCGCTTACAATGAGCAGTTCTTC. The chain recombines TRBV28 with TRBJ2-1, with D perhaps matching TRBD1 (6 bases). The CDR3 covers 15 residues. Per germline, CDR1 MDHEN and CDR2 SYDVKM. V dropped 8 bases and J dropped 4 bases, with 18 bases sitting between them.

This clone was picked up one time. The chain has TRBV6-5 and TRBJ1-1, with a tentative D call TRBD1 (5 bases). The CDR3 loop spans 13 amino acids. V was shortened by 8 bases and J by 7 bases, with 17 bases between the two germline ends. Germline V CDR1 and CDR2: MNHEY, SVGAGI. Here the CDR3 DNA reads TGTGCCAGCCTTGAGGCAGGGAGGGTTGAAGCTTTCTTT. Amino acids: CASLEAGRVEAFF.

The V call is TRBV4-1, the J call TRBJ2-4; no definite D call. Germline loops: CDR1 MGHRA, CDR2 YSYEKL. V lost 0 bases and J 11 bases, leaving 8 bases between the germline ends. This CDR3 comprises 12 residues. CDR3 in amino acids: CASSQDGPVQYF. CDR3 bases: TGCGCCAGCAGCCAAGATGGGCCAGTTCAGTACTTC.

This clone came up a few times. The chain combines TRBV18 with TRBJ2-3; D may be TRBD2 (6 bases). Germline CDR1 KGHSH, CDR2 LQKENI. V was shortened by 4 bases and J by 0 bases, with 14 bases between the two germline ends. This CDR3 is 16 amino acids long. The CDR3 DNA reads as TGTGCCAGCTCACTTTCTCAGAGCGGGAGCACAGATACGCAGTATTTT. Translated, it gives CASSLSQSGSTDTQYF. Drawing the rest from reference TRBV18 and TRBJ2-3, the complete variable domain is NAGVMQNPRHLVRRRGQEARLRCSPMKGHSHVYWYRQLPEEGLKFMVYLQKENIIDESGMPKERFSAEFPKEGPSILRIQQVVRGDSAAYFCASSLSQSGSTDTQYFGPGTRLTVL.

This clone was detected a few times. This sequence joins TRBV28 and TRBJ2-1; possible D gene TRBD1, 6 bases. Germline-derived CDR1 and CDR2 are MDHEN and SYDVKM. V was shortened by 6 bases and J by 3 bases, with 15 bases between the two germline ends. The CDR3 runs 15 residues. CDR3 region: CASSGEGDGYNEQFF. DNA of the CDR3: TGTGCCAGCAGCGGCGAGGGGGACGGCTACAATGAGCAGTTCTTC.

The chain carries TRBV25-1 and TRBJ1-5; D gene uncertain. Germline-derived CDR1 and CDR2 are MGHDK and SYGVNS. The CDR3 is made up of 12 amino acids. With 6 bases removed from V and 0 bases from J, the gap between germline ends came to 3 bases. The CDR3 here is CASRHSNQPQHF. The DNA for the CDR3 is TGTGCCAGCAGACATAGCAATCAGCCCCAGCATTTT.

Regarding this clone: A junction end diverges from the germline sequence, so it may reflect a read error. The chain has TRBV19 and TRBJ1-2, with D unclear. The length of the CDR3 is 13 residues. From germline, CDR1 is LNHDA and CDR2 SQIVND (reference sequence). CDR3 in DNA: TGTGCCAGTAGTATTGTCACCCGCTATTGCTACACCTTC. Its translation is CASSIVTRYCYTF. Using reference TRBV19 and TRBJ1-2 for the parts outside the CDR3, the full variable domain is DGGITQSPKYLFRKEGQNVTLSCEQNLNHDAMYWYRQDPGQGLRLIYYSQIVNDFQKGDIAEGYSVSREKKESFPLTVTSAQKNPTAFYLCASSIVTRYCYTFGSGTRLTVV.

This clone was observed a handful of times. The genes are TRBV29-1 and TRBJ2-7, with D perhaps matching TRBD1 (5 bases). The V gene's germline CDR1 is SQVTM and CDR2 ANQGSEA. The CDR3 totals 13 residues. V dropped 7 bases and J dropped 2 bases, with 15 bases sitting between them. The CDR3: CSAAQGIAYEQYF. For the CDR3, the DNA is TGCAGCGCGGCTCAGGGAATCGCCTACGAGCAGTACTTC.

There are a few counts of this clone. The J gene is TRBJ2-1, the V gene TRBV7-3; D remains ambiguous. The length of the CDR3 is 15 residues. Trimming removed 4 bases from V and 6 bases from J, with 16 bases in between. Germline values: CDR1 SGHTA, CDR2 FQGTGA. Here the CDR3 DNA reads TGTGCCAGCAGCTCGCAAGCTACCCACCCCAATGAGCAGTTCTTC. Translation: CASSSQATHPNEQFF.

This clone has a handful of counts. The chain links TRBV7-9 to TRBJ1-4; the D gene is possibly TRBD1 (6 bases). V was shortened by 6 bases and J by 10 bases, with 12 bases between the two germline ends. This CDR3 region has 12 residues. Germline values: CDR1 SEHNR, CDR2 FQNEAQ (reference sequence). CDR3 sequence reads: CASRQGSGKLFF. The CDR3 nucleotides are TGTGCCAGCAGACAGGGCTCCGGAAAACTGTTTTTT. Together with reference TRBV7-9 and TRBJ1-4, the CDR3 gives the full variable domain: DTGVSQNPRHKITKRGQNVTFRCDPISEHNRLYWYRQTLGQGPEFLTYFQNEAQLEKSRLLSDRFSAERPKGSFSTLEIQRTEQGDSAMYLCASRQGSGKLFFGSGTQLSVL.